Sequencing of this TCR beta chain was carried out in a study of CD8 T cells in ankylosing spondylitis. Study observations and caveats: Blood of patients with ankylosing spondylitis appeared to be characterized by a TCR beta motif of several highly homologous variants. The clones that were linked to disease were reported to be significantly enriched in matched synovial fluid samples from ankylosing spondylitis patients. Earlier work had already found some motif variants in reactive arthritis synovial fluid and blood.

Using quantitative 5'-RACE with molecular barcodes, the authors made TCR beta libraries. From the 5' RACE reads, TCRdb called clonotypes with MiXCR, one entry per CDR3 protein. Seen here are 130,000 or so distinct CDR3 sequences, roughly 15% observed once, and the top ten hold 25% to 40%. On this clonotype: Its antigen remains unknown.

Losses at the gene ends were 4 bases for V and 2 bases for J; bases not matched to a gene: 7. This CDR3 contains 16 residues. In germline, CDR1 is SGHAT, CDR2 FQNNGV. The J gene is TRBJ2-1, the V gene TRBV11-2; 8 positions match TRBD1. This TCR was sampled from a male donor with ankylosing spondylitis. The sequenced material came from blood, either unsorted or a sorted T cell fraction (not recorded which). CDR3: CASSSEDRVAYNEQFF. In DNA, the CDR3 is TGTGCCAGCAGCTCAGAGGACAGGGTAGCCTACAATGAGCAGTTCTTC.